Here is one T cell receptor beta chain with its context. Its antigen remains unidentified. Runs used v3.0 of the immunoSEQ assay and were done at survey level. Profiling relied on immunoSEQ multiplex PCR, and the TCRdb table lists in-frame clones only, not all of them. The profile shows about 40,000 clones, about nine tenths of them singletons. The source of the sample is a study of long-term antiretroviral therapy in people with HIV. Broader study findings: Post-ART, diversity grew, though it stayed under transplant donor control levels. Against controls, HIV repertoires showed narrower ranges of CDR3 length.

The CDR3 sequence is 11 residues long. V lost 5 bases and J 4 bases, leaving 5 bases between the germline ends. The germline CDR1 and CDR2 sequences are LNHDA and SQIVND (reference sequence). J is TRBJ1-2 and V is TRBV19; D is ambiguous. The sequence was obtained from a woman between 50 and 59 years old with HIV. Source: unsorted PBMCs, taken 1.2 years after starting antiretroviral therapy. The CDR3 spells CASSWSYGYTF. CDR3 DNA: TGTGCCAGTAGTTGGTCCTATGGCTACACCTTC.